The 8 T cell receptor beta chains presented below share a single source sample, sequenced in a study of blood T cells in healthy people across ages. Together with a sample-barcoded 5' primer, a J-beta primer mix was included in a second PCR lasting roughly 7 to 11 cycles. MiXCR, run by TCRdb on the 5' RACE reads, gives a single entry per CDR3 protein. The profile shows over 1.5 million distinct CDR3 sequences, roughly 52% of them singletons. Sequenced material: blood. Every receptor here comes from a woman in her forties in good health.

The chain recombines TRBV2 with TRBJ2-2, with D perhaps matching TRBD2 (5 bases). Trimming shortened V by 8 bases and J by 2 bases, and 18 bases separated the two germline ends. Germline V gives CDR1 SNHLY, CDR2 FYNNEI. The CDR3 sequence is 16 residues long. The CDR3 bases are TGTGCCAGCCGCCCGACGGCAGGAGGTAACACCGGGGAGCTGTTTTTT. Protein: CASRPTAGGNTGELFF.

This clonotype was found a few times. J is TRBJ2-1 and V is TRBV7-2; no clear D gene. Looked up from germline, CDR1 is SGHTA and CDR2 is FQGNSA. Deletions cut 0 bases from V and 7 bases from J, with 16 bases between. The CDR3 covers 16 residues. CDR3 in amino acids: CASSLATGAPGNEQFF. The CDR3 DNA reads as TGTGCCAGCAGCTTAGCGACGGGTGCCCCGGGTAATGAGCAGTTCTTC.

This clonotype was picked up a small number of times. The CDR3 DNA reads TGTGCCAGCAGTTACTCGAACAGGGGACGCACTGAAGCTTTCTTT. Translation: CASSYSNRGRTEAFF. The chain employs TRBV6-5 and TRBJ1-1; 7 bases are shared with TRBD1. The CDR3 loop spans 15 amino acids. CDR1 and CDR2 from the germline V gene are MNHEY and SVGAGI. Trimming removed 0 bases from V and 4 bases from J; junction bases left unmatched: 5.

The chain links TRBV5-5 to TRBJ1-4; 8 bases are shared with TRBD1. V trimming: 0 bases; J trimming: 4 bases; junction bases outside the gene matches: 8. There are 17 residues in the CDR3. CDR1 and CDR2 from the germline V gene are SGHKS and YYEKEE (reference sequence). In nucleotides, the CDR3 is TGTGCCAGCAGCTTGGATCCAGGGGGCGAATATAATGAAAAACTGTTTTTT. This encodes CASSLDPGGEYNEKLFF.

Only a few counts were recorded for this clonotype. The chain employs TRBV6-5 and TRBJ2-5; TRBD1 aligns across 9 bases. CDR1 is MNHEY and CDR2 is SVGAGI in the germline V gene. The CDR3 runs 14 residues. V gave up 6 bases and J gave up 0 bases; unmatched junction bases: 2. The CDR3 loop is CASSDRGYQETQYF. The DNA of the CDR3 is TGTGCCAGCAGCGACAGGGGGTACCAAGAGACCCAGTACTTC.

The rearrangement joins TRBV5-8 to TRBJ1-5; 11 bases align to TRBD1. With 4 bases clipped from V and 7 bases from J, the junction kept 7 bases outside the gene matches. The germline V gene encodes CDR1 SGHTS and CDR2 YDEGEE. The length of the CDR3 is 15 residues. CDR3 protein: CASSGRTGGRQPQHF. In nucleotides, the CDR3 is TGTGCCAGCAGCGGACGGACAGGGGGCAGGCAGCCCCAGCATTTT.

The rearrangement links TRBV4-3 to TRBJ2-3; D unclear. The CDR3 is 14 residues long. Germline V gene lookup returns CDR1 LGHNA and CDR2 YSLEER. Trimming took 0 bases from V and 6 from J, leaving 10 bases between them. The CDR3 DNA sequence: TGCGCCAGCAGCCAAGATCCGGTGCGCGATACGCAGTATTTT. The encoded protein is CASSQDPVRDTQYF.

This sequence joins TRBV18 and TRBJ2-7; perhaps TRBD1 as D (6 bases). Germline V gene lookup returns CDR1 KGHSH and CDR2 LQKENI. V lost 3 bases to trimming and J lost 0 bases, with 18 bases between them. The CDR3 sequence is 17 residues long. The CDR3 nucleotides are TGTGCCAGCTCACCGGGGGCAGGCAAAGGTTCCTCCTACGAGCAGTACTTC. Translation gives CASSPGAGKGSSYEQYF.